This T cell receptor (beta chain) was profiled in a study of tumor-infiltrating lymphocytes in oesophageal squamous cell carcinoma. In germline, CDR1 is MDHEN, CDR2 SYDVKM. This CDR3 region has 16 residues. Trimming at V came to 4 bases and at J to 0 bases, leaving 7 bases not matched to a gene. TCRdb called the PCR reads again in MiXCR, with one record for every CDR3 protein. Counted here are roughly 9,800 distinct CDR3 sequences, roughly 57% occurring once; the ten biggest clones make up 27%. This clonotype was observed a few times. The sequenced sample consisted of esophageal tumor tissue. The TCR originated in a female donor with esophageal squamous cell carcinoma. The chain has TRBV28 and TRBJ2-3; TRBD2 agrees at 7 bases. CDR3 in amino acids: CASSWTRGSSTDTQYF. The DNA for the CDR3 is TGTGCCAGCAGTTGGACTAGGGGCTCTAGCACAGATACGCAGTATTTT.